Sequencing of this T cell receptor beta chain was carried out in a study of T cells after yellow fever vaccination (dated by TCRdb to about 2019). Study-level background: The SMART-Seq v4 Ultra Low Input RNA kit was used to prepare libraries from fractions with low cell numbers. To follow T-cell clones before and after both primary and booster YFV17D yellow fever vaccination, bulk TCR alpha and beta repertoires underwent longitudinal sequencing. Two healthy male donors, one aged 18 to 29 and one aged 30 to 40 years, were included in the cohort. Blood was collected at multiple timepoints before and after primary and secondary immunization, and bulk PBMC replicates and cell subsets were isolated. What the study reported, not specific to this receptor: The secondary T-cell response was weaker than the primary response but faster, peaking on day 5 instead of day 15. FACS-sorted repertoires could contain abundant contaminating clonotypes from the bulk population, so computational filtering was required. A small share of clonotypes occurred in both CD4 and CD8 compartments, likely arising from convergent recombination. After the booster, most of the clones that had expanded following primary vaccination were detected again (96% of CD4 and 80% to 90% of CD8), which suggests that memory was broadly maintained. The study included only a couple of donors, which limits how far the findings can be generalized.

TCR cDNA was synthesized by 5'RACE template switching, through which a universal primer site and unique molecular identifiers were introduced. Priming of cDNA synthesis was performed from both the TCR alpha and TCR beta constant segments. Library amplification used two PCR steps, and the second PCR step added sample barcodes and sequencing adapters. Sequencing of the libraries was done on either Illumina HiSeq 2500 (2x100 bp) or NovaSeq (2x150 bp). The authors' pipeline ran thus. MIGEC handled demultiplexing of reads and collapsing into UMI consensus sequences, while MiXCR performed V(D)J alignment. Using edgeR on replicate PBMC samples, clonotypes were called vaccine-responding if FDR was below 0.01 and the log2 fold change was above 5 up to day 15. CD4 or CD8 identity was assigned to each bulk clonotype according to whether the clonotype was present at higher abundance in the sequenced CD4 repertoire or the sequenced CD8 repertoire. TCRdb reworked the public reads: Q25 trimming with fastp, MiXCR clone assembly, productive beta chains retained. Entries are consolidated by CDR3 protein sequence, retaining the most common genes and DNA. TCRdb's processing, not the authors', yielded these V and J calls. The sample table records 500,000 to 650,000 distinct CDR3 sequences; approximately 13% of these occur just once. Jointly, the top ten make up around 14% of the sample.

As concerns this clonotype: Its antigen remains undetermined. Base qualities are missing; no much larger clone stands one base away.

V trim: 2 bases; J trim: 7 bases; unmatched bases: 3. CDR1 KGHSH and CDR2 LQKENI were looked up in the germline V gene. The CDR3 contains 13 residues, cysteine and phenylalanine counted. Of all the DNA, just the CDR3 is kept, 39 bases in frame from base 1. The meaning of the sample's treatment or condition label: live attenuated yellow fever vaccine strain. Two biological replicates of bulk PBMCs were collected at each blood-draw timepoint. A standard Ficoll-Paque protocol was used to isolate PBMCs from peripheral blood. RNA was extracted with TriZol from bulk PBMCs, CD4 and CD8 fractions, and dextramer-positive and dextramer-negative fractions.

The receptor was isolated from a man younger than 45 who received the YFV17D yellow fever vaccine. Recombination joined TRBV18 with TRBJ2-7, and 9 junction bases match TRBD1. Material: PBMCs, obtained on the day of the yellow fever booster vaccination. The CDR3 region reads CASSPTGGREQYF. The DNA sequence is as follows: TGTGCCAGCTCACCAACAGGGGGCAGGGAGCAGTACTTC. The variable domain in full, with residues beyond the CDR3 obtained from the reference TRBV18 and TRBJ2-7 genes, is NAGVMQNPRHLVRRRGQEARLRCSPMKGHSHVYWYRQLPEEGLKFMVYLQKENIIDESGMPKERFSAEFPKEGPSILRIQQVVRGDSAAYFCASSPTGGREQYFGPGTRLTVT.